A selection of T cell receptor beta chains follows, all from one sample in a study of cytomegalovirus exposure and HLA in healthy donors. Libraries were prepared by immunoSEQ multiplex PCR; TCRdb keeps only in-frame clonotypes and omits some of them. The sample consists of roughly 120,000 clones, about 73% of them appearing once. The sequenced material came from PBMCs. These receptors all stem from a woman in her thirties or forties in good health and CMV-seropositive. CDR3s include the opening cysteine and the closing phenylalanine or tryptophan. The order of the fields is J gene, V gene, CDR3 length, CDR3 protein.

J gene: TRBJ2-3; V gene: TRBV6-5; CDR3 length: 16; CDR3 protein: CASSYSPRGDRDTQYF
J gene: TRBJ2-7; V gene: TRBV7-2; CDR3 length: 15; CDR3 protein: CASSPWLAGSYEQYF
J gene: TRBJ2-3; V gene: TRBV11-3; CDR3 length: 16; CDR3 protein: CASSRAGGSPGDTQYF
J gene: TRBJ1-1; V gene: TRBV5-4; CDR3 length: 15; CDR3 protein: CASSRGGIMNTEAFF
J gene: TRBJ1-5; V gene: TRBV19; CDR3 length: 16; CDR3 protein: CASSGRDRTRNQPQHF
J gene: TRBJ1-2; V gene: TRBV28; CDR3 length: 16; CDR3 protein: CASSFGDIQANYGYTF
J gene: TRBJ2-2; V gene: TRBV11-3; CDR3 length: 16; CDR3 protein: CASSLGASGNTGELFF
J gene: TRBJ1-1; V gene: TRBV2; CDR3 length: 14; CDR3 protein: CASKGPGQGTEAFF
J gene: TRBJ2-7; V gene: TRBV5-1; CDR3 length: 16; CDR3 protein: CASSLGGTSGIYEQYF
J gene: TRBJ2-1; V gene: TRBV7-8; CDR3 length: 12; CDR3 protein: CASSSKGLIRFF
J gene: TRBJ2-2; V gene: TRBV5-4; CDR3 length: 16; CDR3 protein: CASSLRTGAGTGELFF
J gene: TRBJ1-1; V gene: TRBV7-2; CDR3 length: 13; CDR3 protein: CASSPQENTEAFF
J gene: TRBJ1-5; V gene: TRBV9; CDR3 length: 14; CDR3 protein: CASSVGQYNQPQHF
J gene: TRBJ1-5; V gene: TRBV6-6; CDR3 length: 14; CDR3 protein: CASNGERSNQPQHF
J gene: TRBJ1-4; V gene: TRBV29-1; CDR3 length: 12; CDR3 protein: CSVGQNNEKLFF
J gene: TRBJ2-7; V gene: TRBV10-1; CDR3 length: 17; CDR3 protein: CASSECSGTVSSYEQYF
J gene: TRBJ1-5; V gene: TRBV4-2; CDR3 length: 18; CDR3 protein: CASSQDSVGRDSNQPQHF
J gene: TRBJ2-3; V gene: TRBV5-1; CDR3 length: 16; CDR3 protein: CASSPRRAGVQDTQYF
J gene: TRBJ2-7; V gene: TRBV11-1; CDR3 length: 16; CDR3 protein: CASSLYGGQGNYEQYF
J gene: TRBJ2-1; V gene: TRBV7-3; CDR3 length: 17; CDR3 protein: CASSLGTSGGALNEQFF
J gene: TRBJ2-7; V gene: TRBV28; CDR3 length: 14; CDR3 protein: CASSRTGDGGEQYF
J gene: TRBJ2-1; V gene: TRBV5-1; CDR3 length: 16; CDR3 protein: CASSSSGSLSYNEQFF
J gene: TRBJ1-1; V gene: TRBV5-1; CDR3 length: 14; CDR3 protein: CASSGHRGNTEAFF
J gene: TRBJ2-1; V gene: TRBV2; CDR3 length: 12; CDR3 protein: CASDNRFNEQFF
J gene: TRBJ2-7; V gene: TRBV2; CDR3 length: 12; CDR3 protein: CASSEGGVEQYF
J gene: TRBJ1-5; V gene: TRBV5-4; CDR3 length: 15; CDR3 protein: CASSLQGAPNQPQHF
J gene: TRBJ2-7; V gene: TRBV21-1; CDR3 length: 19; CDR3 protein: CASSPRGPGRRYRAYEQYF
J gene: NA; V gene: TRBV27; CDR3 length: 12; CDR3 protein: CASRSLFYEQYF
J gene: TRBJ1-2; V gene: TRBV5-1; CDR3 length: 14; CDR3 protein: CASSQSGTVEGYTF
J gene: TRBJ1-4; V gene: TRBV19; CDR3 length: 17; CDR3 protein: CASSYRDTGTRNEKLFF
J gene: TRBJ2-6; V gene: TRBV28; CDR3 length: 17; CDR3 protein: CASSFGRGRSGANVLTF
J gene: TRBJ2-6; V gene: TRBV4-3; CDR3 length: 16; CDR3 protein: CASSQDQGTGANVLTF
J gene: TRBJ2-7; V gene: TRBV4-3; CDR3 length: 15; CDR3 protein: CASSQGTGASYEQYF
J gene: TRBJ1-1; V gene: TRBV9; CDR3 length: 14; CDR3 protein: CASSVGIGATEAFF
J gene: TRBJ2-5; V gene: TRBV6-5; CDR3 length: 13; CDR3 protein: CASTTPSQETQYF
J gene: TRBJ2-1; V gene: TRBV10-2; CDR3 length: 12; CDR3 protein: CASSRVDNEQFF
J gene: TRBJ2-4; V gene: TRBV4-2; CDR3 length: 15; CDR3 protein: CASSQGTGKGDIQYF
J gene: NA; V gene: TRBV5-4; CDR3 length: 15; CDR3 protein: CASSWGLADSYEQYF
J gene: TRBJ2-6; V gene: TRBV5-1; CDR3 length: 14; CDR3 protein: CASSFLSGANVLTF
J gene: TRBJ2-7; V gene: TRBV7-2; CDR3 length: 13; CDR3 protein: CASSFPGAYEQYF
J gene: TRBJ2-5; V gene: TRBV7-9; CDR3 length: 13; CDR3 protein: CVSQRGDQETQYF
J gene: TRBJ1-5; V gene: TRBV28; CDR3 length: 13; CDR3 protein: CASSLSSNQPQHF
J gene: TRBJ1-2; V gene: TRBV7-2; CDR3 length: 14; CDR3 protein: CASSLAQGPYGYTF
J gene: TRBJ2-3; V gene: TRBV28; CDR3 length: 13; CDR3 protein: CASSFGVRDTQYF
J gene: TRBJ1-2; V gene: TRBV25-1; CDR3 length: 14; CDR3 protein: CASSESGQGLGYTF
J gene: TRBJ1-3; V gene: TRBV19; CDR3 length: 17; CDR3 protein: CASSINPAAVSGNTIYF